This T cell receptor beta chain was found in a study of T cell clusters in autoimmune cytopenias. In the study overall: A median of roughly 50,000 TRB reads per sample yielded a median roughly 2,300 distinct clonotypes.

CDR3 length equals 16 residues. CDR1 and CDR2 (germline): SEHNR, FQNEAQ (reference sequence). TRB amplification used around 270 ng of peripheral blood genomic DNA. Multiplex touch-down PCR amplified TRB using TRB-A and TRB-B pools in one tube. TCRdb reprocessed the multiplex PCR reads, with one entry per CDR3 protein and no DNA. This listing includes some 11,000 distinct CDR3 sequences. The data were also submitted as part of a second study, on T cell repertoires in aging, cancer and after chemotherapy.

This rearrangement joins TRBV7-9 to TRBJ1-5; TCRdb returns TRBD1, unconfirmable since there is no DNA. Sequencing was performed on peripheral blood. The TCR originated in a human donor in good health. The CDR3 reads CASSISGTGDNQPQHF.